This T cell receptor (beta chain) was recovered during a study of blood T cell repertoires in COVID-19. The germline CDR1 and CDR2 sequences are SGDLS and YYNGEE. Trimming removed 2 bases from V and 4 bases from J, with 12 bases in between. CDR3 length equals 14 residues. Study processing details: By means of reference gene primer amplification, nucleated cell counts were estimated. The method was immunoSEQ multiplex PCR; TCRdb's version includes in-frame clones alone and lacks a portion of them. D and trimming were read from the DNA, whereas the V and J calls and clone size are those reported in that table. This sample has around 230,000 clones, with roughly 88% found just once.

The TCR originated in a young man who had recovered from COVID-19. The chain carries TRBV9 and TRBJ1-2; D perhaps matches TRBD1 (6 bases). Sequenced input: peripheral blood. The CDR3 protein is CASSVAGGGYGYTF. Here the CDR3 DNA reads TGTGCCAGCAGCGTGGCTGGGGGCGGCTATGGCTACACCTTC.